These 24 T cell receptor beta chains originate from one sample sequenced in a study of T cell repertoires in cytomegalovirus infection. One entry per CDR3 protein, called by TCRdb with MiXCR from the reads. The sample holds under 850,000 distinct CDR3 sequences, less than 40% seen once. The material sequenced was PBMCs. The receptors shown here come from a human donor in good health (CMV status not recorded). Some clones in this sample may be carry-over from other donors' samples.

The gene calls are TRBV7-9 and TRBJ1-2; D uncertain. This CDR3 is 14 amino acids long. The germline gives CDR1 SEHNR, CDR2 FQNEAQ (reference sequence). Trimming took 2 bases from V and 2 from J, leaving 9 bases between them. CDR3 in amino acids: CASSLNAANYGYTF. CDR3 coding DNA: TGTGCCAGCAGCTTAAACGCCGCGAACTATGGCTACACCTTC.

V gene TRBV28 combines with J gene TRBJ1-1; no reliable D call. V lost 6 bases, J lost 5 bases, and 16 bases lay in between. Germline V gene lookup returns CDR1 MDHEN and CDR2 SYDVKM. The CDR3 covers 14 residues. CDR3 sequence reads: CASSHGLMVTEAFF. As DNA, the CDR3 is TGTGCCAGCAGCCATGGATTAATGGTGACTGAAGCTTTCTTT.

The V and J genes are TRBV28 and TRBJ1-2; no reliable D call. This CDR3 is 13 amino acids long. The germline gives CDR1 MDHEN, CDR2 SYDVKM. Deletions cut 6 bases from V and 9 bases from J, with 17 bases between. The CDR3 nucleotides read TGTGCCAGCAGCGGGCGTTTTTACGATAGCTACACCTTC. Its translation is CASSGRFYDSYTF.

V usage is TRBV28 and J usage is TRBJ2-3; no firm D call. In germline, CDR1 is MDHEN, CDR2 SYDVKM. Trimming took 4 bases from V and 0 from J, leaving 11 bases between them. CDR3 size: 15 residues. CDR3 protein: CASSYTADSTDTQYF. CDR3 coding DNA: TGTGCCAGCAGTTATACAGCAGATAGCACAGATACGCAGTATTTT.

This clonotype was counted between two and nine times. This rearrangement joins TRBV12-3 or TRBV12-4 to TRBJ1-4; D is perhaps TRBD1 (5 bases). This CDR3 contains 15 residues. V shed 6 bases and J shed 13 bases, with 24 bases lying between them. The CDR3 region has the DNA TGTGCCAGCAGCAGAGACCGGCCTCCGGCCGGGGGACTGTTTTTT. Its protein is CASSRDRPPAGGLFF.

This clonotype was recorded a few times. This chain connects TRBV5-5 to TRBJ1-6, with 8 bases fitting TRBD1. V was clipped by 3 bases and J by 8 bases; unmatched bases: 4. CDR3 length: 14 amino acids. Germline V CDR1 and CDR2: SGHKS, YYEKEE (reference sequence). The CDR3, as DNA: TGTGCCAGCAGCTCGACAGGGGCGTATTCACCCCTCCACTTT. Encoded protein: CASSSTGAYSPLHF.

The chain uses TRBV28 and TRBJ1-3; D possibly corresponds to TRBD1 (6 bases). The ends were cut back, 8 bases at V and 2 bases at J, with 16 bases in the middle. The CDR3 loop spans 15 amino acids. Germline loops: CDR1 MDHEN, CDR2 SYDVKM. This chain's CDR3 is CASLWGGGTGNTIYF. The CDR3 DNA follows: TGTGCCAGCCTATGGGGTGGGGGCACTGGAAACACCATATATTTT. Full variable domain (remainder filled in from reference TRBV28 and TRBJ1-3): DVKVTQSSRYLVKRTGEKVFLECVQDMDHENMFWYRQDPGLGLRLIYFSYDVKMKEKGDIPEGYSVSREKKERFSLILESASTNQTSMYLCASLWGGGTGNTIYFGEGSWLTVV.

The chain links TRBV20-1 to TRBJ2-7; 9 bases fit TRBD2. Germline V gene data show CDR1 as DFQATT and CDR2 as SNEGSKA (reference sequence). The CDR3 consists of 17 residues. J lost 0 bases, V lost 1 base, and 10 bases had no gene match. The CDR3 loop is CSARGTLAGRFSYEQYF. The CDR3 DNA sequence: TGCAGTGCTAGAGGAACTCTAGCGGGGAGGTTCTCCTACGAGCAGTACTTC.

CDR3 residues: CAWSRQAPGEKLFF. CDR3 bases: TGTGCCTGGAGTAGACAAGCTCCTGGGGAAAAACTGTTTTTT. This chain connects TRBV30 to TRBJ1-4; D call uncertain. The length of the CDR3 is 14 residues. Trimming pared 2 bases from V and 8 bases from J, leaving 15 bases between. Germline loops: CDR1 GTSNPN, CDR2 SVGIG (reference sequence).

Points on this clonotype: Mismatch with germline at one junction end may stem from a read error. The rearrangement links TRBV28 to TRBJ1-6; D uncertain. Germline V gives CDR1 MDHEN, CDR2 SYDVKM. This CDR3 region has 14 residues. The CDR3, as DNA: TGTGCCAGCAATAAGGGAAAATATTATTCACCCCCCCACTTT. This sequence encodes CASNKGKYYSPPHF.

The chain carries TRBV20-1 and TRBJ2-4; TRBD2 agrees at 11 bases. The CDR3 runs 14 residues. The junction had 8 bases not matched to a gene; V was cut back by 6 bases and J by 7 bases. Germline V CDR1 and CDR2: DFQATT, SNEGSKA (reference sequence). Here the CDR3 reads CSARLAGLRNIQYF. The CDR3, as DNA: TGCAGTGCAAGACTAGCGGGGTTACGGAACATTCAGTACTTC.

There are a few counts of this clonotype. The chain is built from TRBV5-4 and TRBJ1-2; 9 bases are a match to TRBD1. Germline V gene lookup returns CDR1 SGHNT and CDR2 YYREEE (reference sequence). The V and J ends lost 4 bases and 4 bases, in that order; junction bases with no gene match: 8. This CDR3 spans 15 amino acids. CDR3 bases: TGTGCCAGCAGCCCCGGACAGGGGAATGCCTATGGCTACACCTTC. Protein product: CASSPGQGNAYGYTF.

This clonotype has more than one count but fewer than ten. The chain couples TRBV28 to TRBJ1-5; D gene uncertain. Trimming pared 7 bases from V and 1 base from J, leaving 17 bases between. CDR1 is MDHEN and CDR2 is SYDVKM in the germline V gene. This CDR3 is built from 16 residues. DNA of the CDR3: TGTGCCAGCAAACCGGACGGTCGGCCAAGCAATCAGCCCCAGCATTTT. Its protein product is CASKPDGRPSNQPQHF.

The genes are TRBV5-4 and TRBJ1-1; tentative D call: TRBD1 (5 bases). This CDR3 has 15 residues. CDR1 SGHNT and CDR2 YYREEE come from the germline V gene (reference sequence). The V end lost 0 bases, the J end lost 4 bases, and 13 bases lay between the germline ends. The CDR3 bases are TGTGCCAGCAGCTTGGCTGCCCAGGGAGGCACTGAAGCTTTCTTT. It specifies CASSLAAQGGTEAFF.

The rearrangement joins TRBV7-3 to TRBJ2-1; D perhaps matches TRBD2 (6 bases). Germline V gene data show CDR1 as SGHTA and CDR2 as FQGTGA. V lost 2 bases and J 7 bases, leaving 12 bases between the germline ends. The CDR3 is 14 amino acids. CDR3 sequence reads: CASSLYPGVNEQFF. In DNA form, the CDR3 reads TGTGCCAGCAGCTTATATCCGGGAGTTAATGAGCAGTTCTTC.

The DNA of the CDR3 is TGCGCCAGCAGCTTCTCTGCGGCTAATGAAAAACTGTTTTTT. It yields the protein CASSFSAANEKLFF. The chain carries TRBV5-1 and TRBJ1-4, with D hard to call. Germline CDR1 reads SGHRS; CDR2 reads YFSETQ. The CDR3 sequence is 14 residues long. The V and J ends lost 2 bases and 3 bases respectively, with 8 bases between them.

This clonotype was detected only a few times. This CDR3 reads CASSSPDRANEKLFF. As DNA, the CDR3 is TGTGCCAGCAGTTCCCCGGACAGGGCTAATGAAAAACTGTTTTTT. V usage is TRBV28 and J usage is TRBJ1-4, with TRBD1 matching over 8 bases. V dropped 4 bases and J dropped 3; count of bases not matched to a gene: 4. CDR3 length: 15 residues. Per germline, CDR1 MDHEN and CDR2 SYDVKM. Drawing the rest from reference TRBV28 and TRBJ1-4, the complete variable domain is DVKVTQSSRYLVKRTGEKVFLECVQDMDHENMFWYRQDPGLGLRLIYFSYDVKMKEKGDIPEGYSVSREKKERFSLILESASTNQTSMYLCASSSPDRANEKLFFGSGTQLSVL.

This clonotype was detected a few times. J is TRBJ2-1 and V is TRBV7-6; 13 nucleotides align to TRBD2. The germline CDR1 and CDR2 sequences are SGHVS and FNYEAQ. This CDR3 has 18 residues. J was trimmed by 9 bases and V by 5 bases; bases with no gene match: 16. The CDR3 spells CASSAQLAGGPRFGEQFF. The CDR3 bases are TGTGCCAGCAGCGCCCAACTAGCGGGGGGGCCTAGGTTTGGTGAGCAGTTCTTC.

This clonotype was detected only a few times. This sequence joins TRBV7-6 and TRBJ2-7; possible D gene TRBD2, 6 bases. Trimming removed 5 bases at V and 2 bases at J, with 22 bases between. Germline CDR1 reads SGHVS; CDR2 reads FNYEAQ. CDR3 length equals 17 residues. The DNA for the CDR3 is TGTGCCAGCAGCCCAGGTTTCCGGGACTTAAAAACCTACGAGCAGTACTTC. This gives the protein CASSPGFRDLKTYEQYF.

V usage is TRBV28 and J usage is TRBJ1-6; no firm D call. Germline V gene data show CDR1 as MDHEN and CDR2 as SYDVKM. The CDR3 loop spans 15 amino acids. Trimming stripped 2 bases from V and 10 bases from J, with 15 bases between. In nucleotides, the CDR3 is TGTGCCAGCAGTTTAGTCGATGGACGGAGATCACCCCTCCACTTT. This sequence encodes CASSLVDGRRSPLHF. The full variable domain, its missing parts supplied by reference TRBV28 and TRBJ1-6, is DVKVTQSSRYLVKRTGEKVFLECVQDMDHENMFWYRQDPGLGLRLIYFSYDVKMKEKGDIPEGYSVSREKKERFSLILESASTNQTSMYLCASSLVDGRRSPLHFGNGTRLTVT.

The CDR3 DNA is TGTGCCTGGAGTGTAGGTGGAGGCGATCAGCCCCAGCATTTT. This sequence encodes CAWSVGGGDQPQHF. This chain connects TRBV30 to TRBJ1-5; no clear D. The CDR3 runs 14 residues. V dropped 0 bases and J dropped 5 bases, with 11 bases sitting between them. The germline V gene has CDR1 GTSNPN and CDR2 SVGIG (reference sequence).

V is TRBV3-1 and J is TRBJ2-7, with D unresolved. There are 13 residues in the CDR3. V lost 4 bases and J lost 9, with 16 bases in between. CDR1 and CDR2 (germline): LGHDT, YNNKEL (reference sequence). CDR3 bases: TGTGCCAGCAGCCCCACAGACCAGACGAGGCAGTACTTC. It codes for CASSPTDQTRQYF.

The V call is TRBV30, the J call TRBJ1-2; no clear D. CDR3 size: 15 residues. V dropped 0 bases and J dropped 0 bases, with 11 bases sitting between them. CDR1 is GTSNPN and CDR2 is SVGIG in the germline V gene (reference sequence). CDR3 loop: CAWSVPGRANYGYTF. The CDR3 region has the DNA TGTGCCTGGAGTGTACCCGGACGAGCTAACTATGGCTACACCTTC.

The chain is built from TRBV19 and TRBJ2-7, with D perhaps given as TRBD1 or TRBD2 (5 bases each). Trimming took 3 bases from V and 2 from J, leaving 11 bases between them. Germline values: CDR1 LNHDA, CDR2 SQIVND (reference sequence). CDR3 length: 14 residues. CDR3 coding DNA: TGTGCCAGTAGTATCGGGGCAGAAGCCTACGAGCAGTACTTC. Amino acids: CASSIGAEAYEQYF.